This TCR beta chain comes out of a study of blood T cell repertoires in COVID-19. Study-level information: The United States, Italy and Spain supplied acute and convalescent COVID-19 samples.

With respect to this clone: One end of the junction does not line up with germline, which may come from a read error.

The germline CDR1 and CDR2 sequences are WNHNN and SYGVQD (reference sequence). CDR3 size: 17 residues. Authors' methods: Scientists estimated how many nucleated cells there were by amplifying reference gene primers. Libraries were prepared by immunoSEQ multiplex PCR; TCRdb keeps only in-frame clonotypes and omits some of them. V and J calls and clone size are given by that table; D and trimming were obtained from the DNA. The sample lists approximately 100,000 clones; roughly 87% were seen once. The source material was peripheral blood. The chain couples TRBV10-1 to TRBJ2-3, with 8 positions matching TRBD1. This TCR derives from a human donor in a cohort sampled during active COVID-19. For the CDR3, the DNA is TGCGCCAGCAGTGAGATTTCGAGACAGGGGAGCAGAGATACGCAGTATTTT. The encoded protein is CASSEISRQGSRDTQYF.